The 32 T cell receptor beta chains listed next were all sequenced from one sample in a study of T cell repertoires in cytomegalovirus infection. TCRdb reprocessed the reads with MiXCR, giving one entry per CDR3 protein. The data contain 700,000 to 900,000 distinct CDR3 sequences, about 27% of them singletons. These receptors lack a known antigen. The starting material was cultured CD8+ T cells from PBMCs, obtained from culture after CMV antigen stimulation. The receptors originated from a human donor in good health (CMV status not recorded). Some clones in this sample may be carry-over from other donors' samples.

This clonotype was counted many times. The chain carries TRBV12-3 or TRBV12-4 and TRBJ2-3; TRBD2 might be the D (6 bases). The V gene lost 7 bases and the J gene lost 0 bases, with 8 bases spanning the gap. This CDR3 has 13 amino acids. CDR3 in DNA: TGTGCCAGCATTGGAGGGAGCACAGATACGCAGTATTTT. Its protein is CASIGGSTDTQYF.

This clonotype was found many times. This chain uses TRBV20-1 with TRBJ2-7; TRBD2 matches at 11 bases. This CDR3 is built from 14 residues. Per germline, CDR1 DFQATT and CDR2 SNEGSKA (reference sequence). With V trimmed by 5 bases and J by 2 bases, 5 bases remained unmatched. CDR3 nucleotide sequence: TGCAGTGCTCAACCGGGACTAGCGGCCTACGAGCAGTACTTC. This gives the protein CSAQPGLAAYEQYF.

This clonotype was detected only a few times. The chain joins TRBV7-9 to TRBJ1-1, with no clear D. The CDR3 runs 13 residues. CDR1 and CDR2 from the germline V gene are SEHNR and FQNEAQ (reference sequence). Between the trimmed V and J ends, which lost 5 bases and 9 bases, there was a span of 16 bases. The chain's CDR3 is CASSGMNYRKAFF. Here the CDR3 DNA reads TGTGCCAGCAGCGGGATGAACTACCGAAAAGCTTTCTTT. Drawing the rest from reference TRBV7-9 and TRBJ1-1, the complete variable domain is DTGVSQNPRHKITKRGQNVTFRCDPISEHNRLYWYRQTLGQGPEFLTYFQNEAQLEKSRLLSDRFSAERPKGSFSTLEIQRTEQGDSAMYLCASSGMNYRKAFFGQGTRLTVV.

This clonotype was observed a handful of times. The chain combines TRBV27 with TRBJ2-5, with D perhaps being TRBD1 or TRBD2 (5 bases each). CDR1 and CDR2 from the germline V gene are MNHEY and SMNVEV (reference sequence). This CDR3 has 15 amino acids. Trimming cost V 5 bases and J 5 bases, with 18 bases left between them. CDR3 sequence reads: CASSLWDGQGETQYF. DNA of the CDR3: TGTGCCAGCAGTCTATGGGACGGCCAAGGGGAGACCCAGTACTTC.

The genes are TRBV19 and TRBJ1-1, with 7 bases fitting TRBD1. This CDR3 comprises 14 residues. Germline loops: CDR1 LNHDA, CDR2 SQIVND (reference sequence). With V trimmed by 4 bases and J by 5 bases, 7 bases remained unmatched. The CDR3 DNA follows: TGTGCCAGTAGTACAGGGGGGCCGAAAACTGAAGCTTTCTTT. Translated: CASSTGGPKTEAFF. Full variable domain (remainder filled in from reference TRBV19 and TRBJ1-1): DGGITQSPKYLFRKEGQNVTLSCEQNLNHDAMYWYRQDPGQGLRLIYYSQIVNDFQKGDIAEGYSVSREKKESFPLTVTSAQKNPTAFYLCASSTGGPKTEAFFGQGTRLTVV.

The rearrangement uses TRBV10-3 and TRBJ2-1, with 8 nucleotides matching TRBD2. After removal of 6 bases from V and 10 bases from J, the junction contained 14 bases not matched to a gene. This CDR3 comprises 15 residues. Per germline, CDR1 ENHRY and CDR2 SYGVKD. Here the CDR3 reads CAIRSPGLGMGEQFF. The DNA for the CDR3 is TGTGCCATCAGATCACCGGGACTAGGAATGGGAGAGCAGTTCTTC.

This clonotype was detected a few times. This rearrangement joins TRBV7-9 to TRBJ1-1; D is perhaps TRBD1 (5 bases). This CDR3 is built from 15 residues. Looked up from germline, CDR1 is SEHNR and CDR2 is FQNEAQ (reference sequence). V lost 6 bases and J lost 3, with 17 bases in between. The CDR3 DNA sequence: TGTGCCAGCAGTTCCCCGGGGGGGTTGGACACTGAAGCTTTCTTT. Translated, it gives CASSSPGGLDTEAFF.

This clonotype was recorded many times. The gene calls are TRBV5-1 and TRBJ2-1; D tentatively reads TRBD1 or TRBD2 (7 bases each). The V end was cut by 1 base, the J end by 2 bases, with 13 bases between. From germline, CDR1 is SGHRS and CDR2 YFSETQ. There are 16 residues in the CDR3. The CDR3 DNA sequence: TGCGCCAGCAGCTTGACGCAGGGGGGGACCTACAATGAGCAGTTCTTC. Its protein product is CASSLTQGGTYNEQFF. Together with reference TRBV5-1 and TRBJ2-1, the CDR3 gives the full variable domain: KAGVTQTPRYLIKTRGQQVTLSCSPISGHRSVSWYQQTPGQGLQFLFEYFSETQRNKGNFPGRFSGRQFSNSRSEMNVSTLELGDSALYLCASSLTQGGTYNEQFFGPGTRLTVL.

This clonotype was counted many times. The chain employs TRBV7-6 and TRBJ2-1; 10 nucleotides agree with TRBD2. After removal of 5 bases from V and 4 bases from J, the junction contained 2 bases not matched to a gene. Germline-derived CDR1 and CDR2 are SGHVS and FNYEAQ. This CDR3 spans 14 amino acids. CDR3: CASSPGLAYNEQFF. Here the CDR3 DNA reads TGTGCCAGCAGCCCGGGACTAGCGTACAATGAGCAGTTCTTC.

This clonotype appeared a few times. The chain is built from TRBV7-6 and TRBJ2-2; weak D call: TRBD1 (6 bases). CDR1 SGHVS and CDR2 FNYEAQ come from the germline V gene. The CDR3 sequence is 20 residues long. V lost 1 base and J lost 4, with 25 bases in between. CDR3 bases: TGTGCCAGCAGCTTAGACCCCGTGCAGTACAGGGAAGGGGTCACCGGGGAGCTGTTTTTT. This sequence encodes CASSLDPVQYREGVTGELFF. Looking up the rest from reference TRBV7-6 and TRBJ2-2 gives the full variable domain: GAGVSQSPRYKVTKRGQDVALRCDPISGHVSLYWYRQALGQGPEFLTYFNYEAQQDKSGLPNDRFSAERPEGSISTLTIQRTEQRDSAMYRCASSLDPVQYREGVTGELFFGEGSRLTVL.

This clonotype was found many times. The chain combines TRBV7-6 with TRBJ2-3, with 11 nucleotides matching TRBD2. J gave up 2 bases and V 5 bases, and 6 bases lay outside the gene matches. The CDR3 runs 16 residues. Germline-derived CDR1 and CDR2 are SGHVS and FNYEAQ. Written as DNA, the CDR3 is TGTGCCAGCAGCCTCACTAGCGGGGGATACACAGATACGCAGTATTTT. Protein sequence: CASSLTSGGYTDTQYF.

The rearrangement uses TRBV6-1 and TRBJ2-7; 8 nucleotides align to TRBD1. Germline trimming cut 6 bases from V and 5 bases from J; bases unmatched to any gene: 12. Germline V gene data show CDR1 as MNHNS and CDR2 as SASEGT. The CDR3 contains 15 residues. CDR3 in DNA: TGTGCCAGCAGCCCCGGTCGGACAGGGATACACGAGCAGTACTTC. Protein sequence: CASSPGRTGIHEQYF.

The gene calls are TRBV6-6 and TRBJ1-2; D remains ambiguous. V lost 10 bases and J 7 bases, leaving 10 bases between the germline ends. The CDR3 runs 10 residues. Germline V gives CDR1 MNHNY, CDR2 SVGAGI (reference sequence). CDR3 loop: CATRYVGYTF. CDR3 nucleotides: TGTGCCACCAGATATGTTGGCTACACCTTC.

This clonotype was seen at least ten times. The V and J genes are TRBV27 and TRBJ2-1; TRBD2 agrees at 8 bases. Germline trimming cut 0 bases from V and 7 bases from J; bases unmatched to any gene: 5. Germline CDR1 reads MNHEY; CDR2 reads SMNVEV (reference sequence). The CDR3 has 15 residues. This CDR3 is CASSLSSGVGNEQFF. The CDR3 bases are TGTGCCAGCAGTTTATCTAGCGGGGTGGGGAATGAGCAGTTCTTC.

This clonotype was seen more than once but under ten times. CDR3: CASSSGTVFNYGYTF. CDR3 DNA sequence: TGTGCCAGCAGTTCCGGGACAGTATTTAACTATGGCTACACCTTC. This chain joins TRBV6-5 and TRBJ1-2; 7 positions agree with TRBD1. J was trimmed by 1 base and V by 4 bases; bases with no gene match: 6. CDR3 length equals 15 residues. CDR1 MNHEY and CDR2 SVGAGI come from the germline V gene.

This clonotype occurred a few times. The chain combines TRBV7-8 with TRBJ2-2, with 9 nucleotides matching TRBD1. The CDR3 covers 14 residues. Looked up from germline, CDR1 is SGHVS and CDR2 is FQNEAQ. The ends lost 5 bases at V and 6 bases at J; junction bases unmatched: 4. This CDR3 is CASSEDRGSGELFF. CDR3 DNA sequence: TGTGCCAGCAGCGAGGACAGGGGTTCCGGGGAGCTGTTTTTT.

This clonotype was observed at least ten times. The genes are TRBV27 and TRBJ1-4, with D unresolved. Germline CDR1 and CDR2: MNHEY and SMNVEV (reference sequence). This CDR3 has 15 residues. V dropped 1 base and J dropped 3 bases, with 9 bases sitting between them. The CDR3 DNA is TGTGCCAGCAGTTTATTGGGTACGGCTAATGAAAAACTGTTTTTT. The encoded protein is CASSLLGTANEKLFF.

This clonotype was recorded at least ten times. The chain carries TRBV12-3 or TRBV12-4 and TRBJ1-1; no clear D. There are 15 residues in the CDR3. Trimming pared 4 bases from V and 1 base from J, leaving 13 bases between. The CDR3 loop is CASSSRRGGNTEAFF. CDR3 coding DNA: TGTGCCAGCAGTTCTCGACGTGGAGGGAACACTGAAGCTTTCTTT.

As for this clonotype: Just one base apart from a much larger clone, this may be a read error. The gene calls are TRBV11-2 and TRBJ2-1, with TRBD2 matching 7 bases. CDR1 is SGHAT, CDR2 FQNNGV, per germline. With 4 bases clipped from V and 2 bases from J, the junction kept 5 bases outside the gene matches. This CDR3 contains 15 residues. The CDR3 region is CASSSAGNAYNEQFF. CDR3 sequence (DNA): TGTGCCAGCAGCTCAGCGGGGAACGCCTACAATGAGCAGTTCTTC.

The rearrangement uses TRBV2 and TRBJ1-1; maybe TRBD1 (5 bases). CDR3 length: 13 amino acids. V shed 8 bases and J shed 0 bases, with 10 bases lying between them. The germline gives CDR1 SNHLY, CDR2 FYNNEI. The CDR3 DNA sequence: TGTGCCAGCCCGTTGGGGGTGAACACTGAAGCTTTCTTT. Translated: CASPLGVNTEAFF.

The chain is built from TRBV12-3 or TRBV12-4 and TRBJ1-2, with a tentative D call TRBD1 (6 bases). The V end lost 4 bases, the J end lost 3 bases, and 12 bases lay between the germline ends. There are 14 residues in the CDR3. The CDR3 DNA is TGTGCCAGCAGTTCGGGGGCTGAGTACTATGGCTACACCTTC. Translated, it gives CASSSGAEYYGYTF.

There are a few counts of this clonotype. This chain joins TRBV19 and TRBJ2-1; 8 positions match TRBD1. The V and J ends lost 3 bases and 8 bases, in that order; junction bases with no gene match: 3. The CDR3 is 13 residues long. Germline CDR1 reads LNHDA; CDR2 reads SQIVND (reference sequence). CDR3 sequence reads: CASSIQGAYEQFF. The DNA of the CDR3 is TGTGCCAGTAGTATCCAGGGGGCATATGAGCAGTTCTTC.

V gene TRBV7-2 combines with J gene TRBJ2-5, with 13 bases matching TRBD2. This CDR3 comprises 16 residues. V lost 5 bases to trimming and J lost 5 bases; unmatched junction nucleotides: 8. The germline CDR1 and CDR2 sequences are SGHTA and FQGNSA. The CDR3 reads CASSDRTSGRGETQYF. The CDR3, as DNA: TGTGCCAGCAGCGACCGGACTAGCGGGAGAGGGGAGACCCAGTACTTC.

This clonotype was seen only a few times. The CDR3 region has the DNA TGTGCCAGCAGTTTAATCCTCGGGGGGAGTACGCAGTATTTT. Amino acids: CASSLILGGSTQYF. This chain joins TRBV6-8 and TRBJ2-3; 7 bases map to TRBD2. CDR1 and CDR2 from the germline V gene are MNHGY and SAAAGT. V was pared by 4 bases and J by 8 bases, with 9 bases of the junction left unmatched. The CDR3 sequence is 14 residues long.

The gene calls are TRBV9 and TRBJ1-4, with unresolved D. Germline CDR1 SGDLS, CDR2 YYNGEE. CDR3 length equals 15 residues. Trimming stripped 2 bases from V and 8 bases from J, with 16 bases between. This chain's CDR3 is CASSVVAGVAEKLFF. CDR3 nucleotides: TGTGCCAGCAGCGTGGTAGCCGGGGTCGCCGAAAAACTGTTTTTT.

V usage is TRBV15 and J usage is TRBJ2-1, with D perhaps TRBD1 (5 bases). The CDR3 is made up of 14 amino acids. Trimming cost V 3 bases and J 7 bases, with 13 bases left between them. Germline V gene sequence: CDR1 LNHNV, CDR2 YYDKDF (reference sequence). The CDR3 DNA reads as TGTGCCACCAGCAGGGACCAGGGTGCGAATGAGCAGTTCTTC. Residues: CATSRDQGANEQFF.

The chain employs TRBV4-1 and TRBJ1-2, with D hard to call. The CDR3 totals 13 residues. Germline V gene sequence: CDR1 MGHRA, CDR2 YSYEKL. V lost 3 bases, J lost 5 bases, and 10 bases lay in between. CDR3 sequence: CASSQAAYYGYTF. The CDR3 nucleotides read TGCGCCAGCAGCCAGGCAGCCTATTATGGCTACACCTTC.

On this clonotype itself: At one boundary the junction diverges from the germline segment, which might be a read error. V gene TRBV12-3 or TRBV12-4 combines with J gene TRBJ2-3, with D perhaps matching TRBD2 (5 bases). The CDR3 has 12 residues. The CDR3 DNA is TGTGTCAGCACCCACCCGGGGGATACGCAGTATTTT. It specifies CVSTHPGDTQYF.

Turning to this clonotype: One end of the junction fails to match germline, which may point to a read error. This rearrangement joins TRBV11-1 to TRBJ2-2, with no clear D. The length of the CDR3 is 16 residues. Germline V gene data show CDR1 as SGHAT and CDR2 as FQDESV (reference sequence). CDR3 loop: CASSLRTGTNTEELFF. CDR3 in DNA: TGTGCCAGCAGCTTACGAACTGGAACGAACACCGAGGAGCTGTTTTTT. The full variable domain, rest sourced from reference TRBV11-1 and TRBJ2-2, is EAEVAQSPRYKITEKSQAVAFWCDPISGHATLYWYRQILGQGPELLVQFQDESVVDDSQLPKDRFSAERLKGVDSTLKIQPAELGDSAMYLCASSLRTGTNTEELFFGEGSRLTVL.

This chain joins TRBV12-5 and TRBJ1-4; the D is unclear. This CDR3 region has 18 residues. The germline V and J ends were trimmed by 0 bases and 0 bases, with 14 bases remaining between them. Germline CDR1 LGHNT, CDR2 FRNRAP. The CDR3 region has the DNA TGTGCTAGTGGTTTGGTAAGGCCCACAGCCGCAACTAATGAAAAACTGTTTTTT. Its protein product is CASGLVRPTAATNEKLFF.

The chain uses TRBV27 and TRBJ1-1, with 7 bases lining up with TRBD1. The CDR3 length is 13 residues. V trimming: 6 bases; J trimming: 7 bases; junction bases outside the gene matches: 8. Germline CDR1 reads MNHEY; CDR2 reads SMNVEV (reference sequence). CDR3 nucleotide sequence: TGTGCCAGCAGCCCACAGGGGATGGTTGAAGCTTTCTTT. This translates into CASSPQGMVEAFF.

The V gene is TRBV6-1, the J gene TRBJ2-3; D gene unclear. CDR3 length: 14 amino acids. Germline V gene data show CDR1 as MNHNS and CDR2 as SASEGT. Between the trimmed V and J ends, which lost 5 bases and 3 bases, there was a span of 12 bases. The CDR3 loop reads CASSHGVGTDTQYF. The CDR3 DNA follows: TGTGCCAGCAGTCACGGAGTAGGGACAGATACGCAGTATTTT.